This T cell receptor (beta chain) appears in the sequencing data of a study of vaccination and CD4 T cells after COVID-19. Sequence data for DNA of cultured CD4+ T cells were generated by the Oncomine TCR Beta short-read assay. TCRdb reprocessed the PCR reads via MiXCR and lists one record per CDR3 protein. Of over 14,000 distinct CDR3 sequences listed, roughly two thirds are singletons. Treatment described: approximately 11-day PBMC culture with coronavirus spike peptide pools or control peptides (ViraFEST assay). This CDR3 region has 12 residues. CDR1 is DFQATT, CDR2 SNEGSKA, per germline (reference sequence). V was shortened by 5 bases and J by 2 bases, with 9 bases between the two germline ends. In its sample, this clonotype was seen a few times. Its antigen is unknown.

The clonotype was recovered from a human donor who had recovered from COVID-19. Sample: CD4+ T cells from blood, cultured in vitro. V is TRBV20-1 and J is TRBJ2-5; D is ambiguous. The CDR3: CSASGSQETQYF. The CDR3 DNA follows: TGCAGTGCTTCGGGTAGTCAAGAGACCCAGTACTTC.